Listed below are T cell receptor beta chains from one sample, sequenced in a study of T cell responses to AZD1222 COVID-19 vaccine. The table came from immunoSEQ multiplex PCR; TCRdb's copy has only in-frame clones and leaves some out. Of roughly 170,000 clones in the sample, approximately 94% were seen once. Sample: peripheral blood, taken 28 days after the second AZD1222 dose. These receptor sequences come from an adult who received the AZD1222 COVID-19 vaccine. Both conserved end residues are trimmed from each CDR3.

ASKISGQRNTEAF,TRBV25-1,TRBJ1-1
ASALDPNQPQH,TRBV5-1,TRBJ1-5
ASSWGLKETQY,TRBV19,TRBJ2-5
ASSGRGYDNSPLH,TRBV19,TRBJ1-6
ASSIDWRYKQF,TRBV19,TRBJ2-1
ASSQKGDPAYNEQF,TRBV9,TRBJ2-1
ASSLEQRDSYGYT,TRBV5-1,TRBJ1-2
ARAGAGVVENIYGYT,TRBV5-3,TRBJ1-2
ASRHSGSVGTDTQY,TRBV7-9,TRBJ2-3
ASSLRQQETQY,TRBV13,TRBJ2-5
ASSLSEGGTGAGYT,TRBV4-3,TRBJ1-2
ASSLWGEQF,TRBV12-3/TRBV12-4,TRBJ2-1
ASSPVNLIGGGEQF,TRBV18,TRBJ2-1
ASSFYSTEAF,TRBV7-9,TRBJ1-1
ASLPERGRKITDTQY,TRBV2,TRBJ2-3
ASSYGTGGSGNTIY,TRBV11-2,TRBJ1-3
ASSEAWTSQYEQY,TRBV6-1,TRBJ2-7
ASSGGQGGRFMNTEAF,TRBV19,TRBJ1-1
ASSGQGLVTDTQY,TRBV2,TRBJ2-3
SVLRGVDRGPEGAF,TRBV29-1,TRBJ1-1
ASSYRGTSPYNEQF,TRBV27,TRBJ2-1
ASSADILYGTDTQY,TRBV9,TRBJ2-3
ASSLGQGYAEAF,TRBV13,TRBJ1-1
ASSSVQLGEQF,TRBV5-4,TRBJ2-1
ASSEDGNENIQY,TRBV6-1,TRBJ2-4
ASSTATQNTEAF,TRBV5-1,TRBJ1-1
ASNPDRVTEAF,TRBV6-5,TRBJ1-1
ASSPGPLFGNSPLH,TRBV18,TRBJ1-6
ASSYRPLTVQETQY,TRBV5-6,TRBJ2-5
ASARPGQAVTNTGELF,TRBV7-2,TRBJ2-2
ASSLDRAYEQY,TRBV12-3/TRBV12-4,TRBJ2-7
AISAESRDEKLF,TRBV10-3,TRBJ1-4
AGGMNTEAF,TRBV10-3,TRBJ1-1
ASSLAAADTQY,TRBV7-9,TRBJ2-3
ASSQGLLRLSAGESTDTQY,TRBV14,TRBJ2-3
ASTWGSTEAF,TRBV2,TRBJ1-1
ASSFGNGYT,TRBV5-6,TRBJ1-2
ASSETGRRGYT,TRBV14,TRBJ1-2
ASSQDGALGTQY,TRBV14,TRBJ2-3
ARRWDFNSPLH,TRBV5-3,TRBJ1-6
ASSLAGGVADTQY,TRBV7-6,TRBJ2-3
ASKLAATTGELF,TRBV9,TRBJ2-2
ASSPTGEGEKLF,TRBV6-4,TRBJ1-4
SVSDRQQETQY,TRBV29-1,TRBJ2-5